The rows below give T cell receptor beta chains drawn from one sample of a study of T cells in Graves' hyperthyroidism and ophthalmopathy. TCRdb re-analysed the multiplex PCR reads in MiXCR, keeping a single row per CDR3 protein. Altogether 500,000 to 550,000 distinct CDR3 sequences are present, 15% to 20% being singletons, with the ten largest covering 40% to 50%. The sequenced sample was blood. Every receptor here comes from a man between 40 and 49 years old with Graves' ophthalmopathy. CDR3s include the opening cysteine and the closing phenylalanine or tryptophan. The order of the fields is CDR3 protein, CDR3 DNA, D gene, V gene, J gene, clone size. D genes are given only for firm matches. Some rows have no size entry. The others give once, few or many, or a class for an expanded clone.

CDR3 protein: CASNPGRQNNEQFF
CDR3 DNA: TGTGCCAGCAACCCAGGTCGGCAGAACAATGAGCAGTTCTTC
D gene: .
V gene: TRBV6-1
J gene: TRBJ2-1
clone size: .

CDR3 protein: CSASMNGQGIGQPQHF
CDR3 DNA: TGCAGTGCTAGCATGAATGGACAGGGGATCGGGCAGCCCCAGCATTTT
D gene: TRBD1
V gene: TRBV20-1
J gene: TRBJ1-5
clone size: .

CDR3 protein: CASSFVLDRVETQYF
CDR3 DNA: TGTGCCAGCAGCTTCGTATTGGACAGGGTTGAGACCCAGTACTTC
D gene: TRBD1
V gene: TRBV11-2
J gene: TRBJ2-5
clone size: many

CDR3 protein: CASSPSGLAGDKETQYF
CDR3 DNA: TGTGCCAGCAGTCCCTCAGGACTAGCGGGAGATAAAGAGACCCAGTACTTC
D gene: TRBD2
V gene: TRBV28
J gene: TRBJ2-5
clone size: .

CDR3 protein: CSARRGQGFADTQYF
CDR3 DNA: TGCAGTGCTAGACGAGGACAGGGTTTCGCAGATACGCAGTATTTT
D gene: TRBD1
V gene: TRBV20-1
J gene: TRBJ2-3
clone size: many

CDR3 protein: CASSPGGGAQDYGYTF
CDR3 DNA: TGTGCCAGCAGCCCCGGGGGGGGCGCACAGGACTATGGCTACACCTTC
D gene: .
V gene: TRBV4-2
J gene: TRBJ1-2
clone size: once

CDR3 protein: CASNEHGQNTEAFF
CDR3 DNA: TGTGCCAGCAACGAACATGGGCAGAACACTGAAGCTTTCTTT
D gene: .
V gene: TRBV9
J gene: TRBJ1-1
clone size: few

CDR3 protein: CASSPATGGNIQYF
CDR3 DNA: TGTGCCAGCAGCCCAGCAACAGGGGGCAACATTCAGTACTTC
D gene: TRBD1
V gene: TRBV7-2
J gene: TRBJ2-4
clone size: .

CDR3 protein: CASSLVVFGGAYNEQFF
CDR3 DNA: TGTGCCAGCAGTTTAGTTGTTTTTGGGGGGGCCTACAATGAGCAGTTCTTC
D gene: TRBD2
V gene: TRBV12-3/TRBV12-4
J gene: TRBJ2-1
clone size: .

CDR3 protein: CSASGGRHQETQYF
CDR3 DNA: TGCAGTGCTAGCGGAGGACGTCACCAAGAGACCCAGTACTTC
D gene: .
V gene: TRBV20-1
J gene: TRBJ2-5
clone size: many

CDR3 protein: CASSGGLAPLGIQYF
CDR3 DNA: TGTGCCAGCAGTGGGGGACTAGCGCCCTTAGGCATTCAGTACTTC
D gene: TRBD2
V gene: TRBV6-1
J gene: TRBJ2-4
clone size: .

CDR3 protein: CASSPGGQNIQYF
CDR3 DNA: TGTGCCAGCAGCCCCGGGGGGCAAAACATTCAGTACTTC
D gene: .
V gene: TRBV7-2
J gene: TRBJ2-4
clone size: .

CDR3 protein: CASSLDGMETQYF
CDR3 DNA: TGTGCCAGCAGCTTAGACGGGATGGAGACCCAGTACTTC
D gene: .
V gene: TRBV7-9
J gene: TRBJ2-5
clone size: .

CDR3 protein: CASSPHGRAGELFF
CDR3 DNA: TGTGCCAGCAGTCCACACGGCCGGGCCGGGGAGCTGTTTTTT
D gene: .
V gene: TRBV28
J gene: TRBJ2-2
clone size: few

CDR3 protein: CASSSATSSSSSYNEQFF
CDR3 DNA: TGTGCCAGCAGCTCGGCGACCTCTAGCAGTAGCTCCTACAATGAGCAGTTCTTC
D gene: .
V gene: TRBV7-9
J gene: TRBJ2-1
clone size: few

CDR3 protein: CASSLDSDFGQYF
CDR3 DNA: TGTGCCAGCAGCCTGGACTCCGACTTCGGGCAGTACTTC
D gene: .
V gene: TRBV7-2
J gene: TRBJ2-7
clone size: .

CDR3 protein: CASSFGTEDTEAFF
CDR3 DNA: TGCGCCAGCAGCTTCGGGACGGAGGACACTGAAGCTTTCTTT
D gene: .
V gene: TRBV5-1
J gene: TRBJ1-1
clone size: .

CDR3 protein: CASSLAGGRADTQYF
CDR3 DNA: TGTGCCAGCAGCCTAGCGGGGGGGCGTGCAGATACGCAGTATTTT
D gene: TRBD2
V gene: TRBV2
J gene: TRBJ2-3
clone size: few

CDR3 protein: CASSFLRTDTQYF
CDR3 DNA: TGTGCCAGCAGCTTCCTCCGCACAGATACGCAGTATTTT
D gene: .
V gene: TRBV7-2
J gene: TRBJ2-3
clone size: many

CDR3 protein: CASSLVSESSYEQYF
CDR3 DNA: TGCGCCAGCAGCTTGGTGTCGGAGAGCTCCTACGAGCAGTACTTC
D gene: .
V gene: TRBV5-1
J gene: TRBJ2-7
clone size: .

CDR3 protein: CASSQGPGGNQPQHF
CDR3 DNA: TGTGCCAGCAGCCAGGGCCCGGGAGGCAATCAGCCCCAGCATTTT
D gene: .
V gene: TRBV3-1
J gene: TRBJ1-5
clone size: many

CDR3 protein: CAIKAGGPLDTQYF
CDR3 DNA: TGTGCCATCAAAGCGGGGGGGCCTCTAGATACGCAGTATTTT
D gene: TRBD2
V gene: TRBV10-3
J gene: TRBJ2-3
clone size: many

CDR3 protein: CASSLAPVSGRPYEQYF
CDR3 DNA: TGTGCCAGCAGCTTGGCCCCGGTGAGCGGGCGGCCCTACGAGCAGTACTTC
D gene: .
V gene: TRBV5-4
J gene: TRBJ2-7
clone size: few

CDR3 protein: CASSLPECQHF
CDR3 DNA: TGTGCCAGCAGCCTTCCAGAGTGCCAGCATTTT
D gene: .
V gene: TRBV3-1
J gene: TRBJ1-5
clone size: many

CDR3 protein: CASSQIESYGYTF
CDR3 DNA: TGTGCCAGCAGCCAAATCGAGTCCTATGGCTACACCTTC
D gene: .
V gene: TRBV3-1
J gene: TRBJ1-2
clone size: many

CDR3 protein: CASSPTKGSNQPQHF
CDR3 DNA: TGTGCCAGCAGCCCCACTAAGGGTTCCAATCAGCCCCAGCATTTT
D gene: .
V gene: TRBV3-1
J gene: TRBJ1-5
clone size: many

CDR3 protein: CASSVLAGLQETQYF
CDR3 DNA: TGTGCCAGCAGTGTGCTAGCGGGACTCCAAGAGACCCAGTACTTC
D gene: TRBD2
V gene: TRBV2
J gene: TRBJ2-5
clone size: few

CDR3 protein: CASSEAPSVGEQYF
CDR3 DNA: TGTGCCAGCAGTGAAGCGCCTTCGGTCGGCGAGCAGTACTTC
D gene: .
V gene: TRBV2
J gene: TRBJ2-7
clone size: .

CDR3 protein: CASSLTSGSMGEQFF
CDR3 DNA: TGTGCCAGCAGCCTGACTAGCGGGAGTATGGGCGAGCAGTTCTTC
D gene: TRBD2
V gene: TRBV7-3
J gene: TRBJ2-1
clone size: .

CDR3 protein: CASSFPKQHTEAFF
CDR3 DNA: TGTGCCAGCAGCTTTCCGAAACAGCACACTGAAGCTTTCTTT
D gene: .
V gene: TRBV7-9
J gene: TRBJ1-1
clone size: .

CDR3 protein: CAISSAGTTSTDTQYF
CDR3 DNA: TGTGCCATCAGTTCAGCCGGGACAACTAGCACAGATACGCAGTATTTT
D gene: .
V gene: TRBV10-3
J gene: TRBJ2-3
clone size: many

CDR3 protein: CASSLRGGTNEKLFF
CDR3 DNA: TGCGCCAGCAGCTTGCGTGGGGGGACGAATGAAAAACTGTTTTTT
D gene: .
V gene: TRBV5-1
J gene: TRBJ1-4
clone size: few

CDR3 protein: CASSVGSSLKIEQFF
CDR3 DNA: TGTGCCAGCAGCGTAGGTTCTAGTTTGAAGATTGAGCAGTTCTTC
D gene: .
V gene: TRBV9
J gene: TRBJ2-1
clone size: few

CDR3 protein: CAGKDGPNYGYTF
CDR3 DNA: TGTGCCGGGAAGGACGGTCCTAACTATGGCTACACCTTC
D gene: .
V gene: TRBV6-1
J gene: TRBJ1-2
clone size: few

CDR3 protein: CASSEEASGTYNEQFF
CDR3 DNA: TGTGCCAGCAGCGAAGAGGCTAGCGGGACCTACAATGAGCAGTTCTTC
D gene: TRBD2
V gene: TRBV11-2
J gene: TRBJ2-1
clone size: .

CDR3 protein: CASKSDGGVEKLFF
CDR3 DNA: TGTGCCAGCAAAAGCGACGGGGGGGTTGAAAAACTGTTTTTT
D gene: .
V gene: TRBV12-3/TRBV12-4
J gene: TRBJ1-4
clone size: few

CDR3 protein: CASSQIGLEYEQYF
CDR3 DNA: TGTGCCAGCAGCCAAATTGGACTAGAATACGAGCAGTACTTC
D gene: TRBD2
V gene: TRBV7-6
J gene: TRBJ2-7
clone size: few

CDR3 protein: CASSSGLNEQFF
CDR3 DNA: TGTGCCAGCAGCTCAGGGTTGAATGAGCAGTTCTTC
D gene: .
V gene: TRBV7-6
J gene: TRBJ2-1
clone size: .

CDR3 protein: CASSEETVEPQHF
CDR3 DNA: TGTGCCAGCAGTGAAGAGACGGTGGAGCCCCAGCATTTT
D gene: .
V gene: TRBV2
J gene: TRBJ1-5
clone size: few

CDR3 protein: CASTPWASYEQYF
CDR3 DNA: TGTGCCAGCACCCCGTGGGCCTCCTACGAGCAGTACTTC
D gene: .
V gene: TRBV2
J gene: TRBJ2-7
clone size: .

CDR3 protein: CASMPPGSRSYNEQFF
CDR3 DNA: TGTGCCAGTATGCCCCCTGGTAGCCGGTCCTACAATGAGCAGTTCTTC
D gene: .
V gene: TRBV19
J gene: TRBJ2-1
clone size: .

CDR3 protein: CASSQVSGSVYEQYF
CDR3 DNA: TGTGCCAGCAGCCAAGTGAGCGGGAGCGTTTACGAGCAGTACTTC
D gene: TRBD2
V gene: TRBV3-1
J gene: TRBJ2-7
clone size: .

CDR3 protein: CSARDFGYEQYF
CDR3 DNA: TGCAGTGCTAGAGATTTTGGGTACGAGCAGTACTTC
D gene: .
V gene: TRBV20-1
J gene: TRBJ2-7
clone size: few

CDR3 protein: CASSFGNYEQYF
CDR3 DNA: TGCGCCAGCAGCTTTGGGAATTACGAGCAGTACTTC
D gene: .
V gene: TRBV5-1
J gene: TRBJ2-7
clone size: few

CDR3 protein: CASSDQQGSQPQHF
CDR3 DNA: TGTGCCAGCAGCGACCAACAGGGGAGTCAGCCCCAGCATTTT
D gene: TRBD1
V gene: TRBV5-6
J gene: TRBJ1-5
clone size: few

CDR3 protein: CASKGLAGTGGTQYF
CDR3 DNA: TGTGCCAGCAAGGGGCTAGCGGGGACCGGGGGGACCCAGTACTTC
D gene: TRBD2
V gene: TRBV2
J gene: TRBJ2-5
clone size: many

CDR3 protein: CASNPTGISGNTIYF
CDR3 DNA: TGTGCCAGCAACCCGACAGGGATCTCTGGAAACACCATATATTTT
D gene: TRBD1
V gene: TRBV6-1
J gene: TRBJ1-3
clone size: .

CDR3 protein: CAWSGQISPLHF
CDR3 DNA: TGTGCCTGGAGTGGACAGATTTCACCCCTCCACTTT
D gene: .
V gene: TRBV30
J gene: TRBJ1-6
clone size: few

CDR3 protein: CASTSPAYEQYF
CDR3 DNA: TGCGCCAGCACCTCGCCCGCCTACGAGCAGTACTTC
D gene: .
V gene: TRBV5-1
J gene: TRBJ2-7
clone size: many

CDR3 protein: CATSRIYQETQYF
CDR3 DNA: TGTGCCACCAGCCGGATATACCAAGAGACCCAGTACTTC
D gene: .
V gene: TRBV15
J gene: TRBJ2-5
clone size: .